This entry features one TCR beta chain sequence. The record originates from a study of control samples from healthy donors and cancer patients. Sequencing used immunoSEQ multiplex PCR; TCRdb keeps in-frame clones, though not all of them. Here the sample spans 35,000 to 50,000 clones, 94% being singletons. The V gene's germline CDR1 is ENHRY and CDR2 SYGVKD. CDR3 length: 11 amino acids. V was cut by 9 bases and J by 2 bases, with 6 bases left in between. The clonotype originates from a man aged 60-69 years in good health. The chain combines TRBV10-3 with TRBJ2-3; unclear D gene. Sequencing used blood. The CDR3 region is CAIKNTDTQYF. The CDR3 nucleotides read TGTGCCATTAAAAACACAGATACGCAGTATTTT.